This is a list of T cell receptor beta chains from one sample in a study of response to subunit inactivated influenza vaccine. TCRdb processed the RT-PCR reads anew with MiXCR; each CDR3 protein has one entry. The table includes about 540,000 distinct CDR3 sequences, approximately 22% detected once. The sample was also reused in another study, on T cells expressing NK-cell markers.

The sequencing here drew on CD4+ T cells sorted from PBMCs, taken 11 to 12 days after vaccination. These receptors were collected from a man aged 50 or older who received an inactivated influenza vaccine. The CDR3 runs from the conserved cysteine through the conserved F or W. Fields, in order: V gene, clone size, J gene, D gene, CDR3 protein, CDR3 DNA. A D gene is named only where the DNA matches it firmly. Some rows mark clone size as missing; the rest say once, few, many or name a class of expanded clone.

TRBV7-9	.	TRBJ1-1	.	CASSLDVEASF	TGTGCCAGCAGCTTAGATGTCGAAGCTTCCTTT
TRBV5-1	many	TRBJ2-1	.	CASSSRPASYNEQFF	TGCGCCAGCAGCTCGAGGCCAGCGTCCTACAATGAGCAGTTCTTC
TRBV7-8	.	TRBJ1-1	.	CASSLVEGGTEAFF	TGTGCCAGCAGCTTAGTGGAGGGGGGCACTGAAGCTTTCTTT
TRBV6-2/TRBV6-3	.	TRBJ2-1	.	CASRRTSYNEQFF	TGTGCCAGCAGGAGGACATCCTACAATGAGCAGTTCTTC
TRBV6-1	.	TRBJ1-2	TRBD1	CASSEETGGNRYGYTF	TGTGCCAGCAGTGAAGAAACAGGGGGAAATCGGTATGGCTACACCTTC
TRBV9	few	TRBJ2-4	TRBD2	CASSPWGGAKNIQYF	TGTGCCAGCAGCCCCTGGGGGGGTGCCAAAAACATACAGTACTTC
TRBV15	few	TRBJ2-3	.	CATSRVAGSGGTQYF	TGTGCCACCAGCAGAGTCGCCGGGAGTGGGGGTACGCAGTATTTT
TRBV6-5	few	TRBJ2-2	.	CASSYSSPSLPGELFF	TGTGCCAGCAGTTACTCGTCGCCTAGTTTGCCCGGGGAGCTGTTTTTT
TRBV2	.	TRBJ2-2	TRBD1	CASRRTGFAGELFF	TGTGCCAGCAGGAGGACAGGGTTCGCCGGGGAGCTGTTTTTT
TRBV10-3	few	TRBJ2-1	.	CAISAFGNEQFF	TGTGCCATCAGCGCCTTTGGGAATGAGCAGTTCTTC
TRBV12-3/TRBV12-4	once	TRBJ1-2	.	CASSGGPRGGYTF	TGTGCCAGCAGTGGGGGACCCCGGGGTGGCTACACCTTC
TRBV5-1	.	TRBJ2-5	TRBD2	CASSRGLAGARETQYF	TGCGCCAGCAGCAGGGGACTAGCGGGGGCCCGGGAGACCCAGTACTTC
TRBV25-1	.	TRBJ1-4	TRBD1	CASKQGQRTNEKLFF	TGTGCCAGCAAACAGGGGCAGAGAACTAATGAAAAACTGTTTTTT
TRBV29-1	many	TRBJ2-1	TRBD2	CSVELAGAYNEQFF	TGCAGCGTTGAGCTAGCGGGAGCCTACAATGAGCAGTTCTTC
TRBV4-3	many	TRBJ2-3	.	CASSRLEGGEKGDTQYF	TGCGCCAGCAGCCGCCTTGAGGGGGGAGAAAAGGGAGATACGCAGTATTTT
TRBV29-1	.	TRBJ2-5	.	CSVAPRFQETQYF	TGCAGCGTTGCCCCCCGCTTTCAAGAGACCCAGTACTTC
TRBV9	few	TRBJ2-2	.	CASSVDGTGTGELFF	TGTGCCAGCAGCGTCGACGGTACAGGGACCGGGGAGCTGTTTTTT
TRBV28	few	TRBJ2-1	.	CASSQRGSSYNEQFF	TGTGCCAGCAGCCAGCGCGGAAGCTCCTACAATGAGCAGTTCTTC
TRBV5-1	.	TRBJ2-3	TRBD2	CASSLWGSGSEDTQYF	TGCGCCAGCAGCTTGTGGGGTAGCGGGAGTGAAGATACGCAGTATTTT
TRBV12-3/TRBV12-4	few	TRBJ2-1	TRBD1	CASSLAGTGGPRGQFF	TGTGCCAGCAGTTTAGCCGGGACAGGGGGCCCTAGGGGGCAGTTCTTC
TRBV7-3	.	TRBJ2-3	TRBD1	CASSQWGTGGTDTQYF	TGTGCCAGCAGCCAATGGGGGACAGGGGGGACAGATACGCAGTATTTT
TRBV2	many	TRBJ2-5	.	CASNRGRQETQYF	TGTGCCAGCAACCGGGGCAGACAAGAGACCCAGTACTTC
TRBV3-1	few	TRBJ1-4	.	CASSMIRGEKLFF	TGTGCCAGCAGCATGATCAGGGGTGAAAAACTGTTTTTT
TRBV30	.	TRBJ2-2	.	CAWAPGAWNTGELFF	TGTGCCTGGGCCCCGGGGGCCTGGAACACCGGGGAGCTGTTTTTT
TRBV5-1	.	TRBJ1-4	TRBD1	CASSDGTGNEKLFF	TGCGCCAGCAGCGACGGGACAGGCAACGAAAAACTGTTTTTT
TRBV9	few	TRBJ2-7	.	CASSAQDSPSYEQYF	TGTGCCAGCAGCGCGCAGGACAGCCCCTCCTACGAGCAGTACTTC
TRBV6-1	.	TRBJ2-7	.	CASSTVPGASYEQYF	TGTGCCAGCAGCACCGTCCCAGGGGCCTCCTACGAGCAGTACTTC
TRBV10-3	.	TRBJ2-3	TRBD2	CAISGRGREDTQYF	TGTGCCATCAGCGGGAGGGGCAGGGAAGATACGCAGTATTTT
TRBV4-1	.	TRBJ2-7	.	CASSPGDSPYEQYF	TGCGCCAGCAGCCCAGGGGATTCCCCCTACGAGCAGTACTTC
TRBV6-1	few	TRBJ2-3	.	CASSKRGGWDTQYF	TGTGCCAGCAGTAAAAGGGGGGGTTGGGATACGCAGTATTTT
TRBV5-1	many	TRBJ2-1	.	CASRIGRGNEQFF	TGCGCCAGCAGAATTGGTAGGGGTAATGAGCAGTTCTTC